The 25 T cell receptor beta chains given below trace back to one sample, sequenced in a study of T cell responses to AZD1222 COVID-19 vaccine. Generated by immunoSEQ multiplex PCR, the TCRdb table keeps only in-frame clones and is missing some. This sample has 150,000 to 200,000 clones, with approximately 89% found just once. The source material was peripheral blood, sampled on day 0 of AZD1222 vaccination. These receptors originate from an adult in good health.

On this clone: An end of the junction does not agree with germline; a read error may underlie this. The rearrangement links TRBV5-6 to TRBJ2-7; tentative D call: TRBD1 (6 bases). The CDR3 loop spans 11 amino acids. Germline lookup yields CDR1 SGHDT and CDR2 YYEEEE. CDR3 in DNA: TGCGACCAGGGGCCTTCTAACGAGCAGTACTTC. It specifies CDQGPSNEQYF.

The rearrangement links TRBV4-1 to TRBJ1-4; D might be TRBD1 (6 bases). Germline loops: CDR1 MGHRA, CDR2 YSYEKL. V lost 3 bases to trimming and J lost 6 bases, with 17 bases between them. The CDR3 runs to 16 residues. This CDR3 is CASSHVAGQIDEKLFF. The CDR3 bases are TGCGCCAGCAGCCACGTCGCGGGACAAATAGATGAAAAACTGTTTTTT.

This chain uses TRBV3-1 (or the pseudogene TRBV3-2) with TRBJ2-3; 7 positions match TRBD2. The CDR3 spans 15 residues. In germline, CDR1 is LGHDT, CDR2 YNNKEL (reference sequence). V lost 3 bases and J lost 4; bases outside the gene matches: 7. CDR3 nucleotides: TGTGCCAGCAGCCATCGGCGGGAGTACCCAGATACGCAGTATTTT. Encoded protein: CASSHRREYPDTQYF.

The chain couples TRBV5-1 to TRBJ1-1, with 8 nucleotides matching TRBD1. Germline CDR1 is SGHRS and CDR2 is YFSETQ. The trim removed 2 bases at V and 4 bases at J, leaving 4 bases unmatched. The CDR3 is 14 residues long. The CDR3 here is CASSLQGVGTEAFF. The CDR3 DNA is TGCGCCAGCAGCTTACAGGGGGTAGGCACTGAAGCTTTCTTT.

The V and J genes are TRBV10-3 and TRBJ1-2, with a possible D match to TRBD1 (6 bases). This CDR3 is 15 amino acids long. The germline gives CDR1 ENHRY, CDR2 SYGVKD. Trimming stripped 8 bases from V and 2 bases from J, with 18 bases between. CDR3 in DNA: TGTGCCATCGGCGGGCAGGGGCCCGTAAACTATGGCTACACCTTC. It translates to CAIGGQGPVNYGYTF.

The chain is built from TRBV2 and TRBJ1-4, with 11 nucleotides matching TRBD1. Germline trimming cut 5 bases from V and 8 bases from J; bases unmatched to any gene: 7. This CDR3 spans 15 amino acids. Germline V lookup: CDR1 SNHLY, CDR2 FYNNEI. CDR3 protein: CASSTGTGGREKLFF. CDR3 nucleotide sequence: TGTGCCAGCAGTACTGGGACAGGGGGAAGGGAAAAACTGTTTTTT.

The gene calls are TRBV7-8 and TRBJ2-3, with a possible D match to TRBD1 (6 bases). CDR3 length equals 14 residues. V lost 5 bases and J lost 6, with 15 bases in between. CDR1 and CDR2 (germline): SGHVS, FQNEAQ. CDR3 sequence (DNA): TGTGCCAGCAGCACCCGCAGGGGTGCCGATACGCAGTATTTT. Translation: CASSTRRGADTQYF.

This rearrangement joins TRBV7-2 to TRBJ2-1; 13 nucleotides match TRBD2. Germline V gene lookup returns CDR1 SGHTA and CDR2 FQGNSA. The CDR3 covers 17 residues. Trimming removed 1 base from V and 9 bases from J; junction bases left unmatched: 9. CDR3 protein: CASSLGAGLAGRGEQFF. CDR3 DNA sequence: TGTGCCAGCAGCTTAGGGGCGGGACTAGCGGGACGCGGTGAGCAGTTCTTC.

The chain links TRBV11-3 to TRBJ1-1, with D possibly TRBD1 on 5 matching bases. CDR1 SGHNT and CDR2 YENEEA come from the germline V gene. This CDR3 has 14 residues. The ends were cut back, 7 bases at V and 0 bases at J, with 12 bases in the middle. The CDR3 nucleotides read TGTGCCAGCACTCTGGGGCCCATGAACACTGAAGCTTTCTTT. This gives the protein CASTLGPMNTEAFF.

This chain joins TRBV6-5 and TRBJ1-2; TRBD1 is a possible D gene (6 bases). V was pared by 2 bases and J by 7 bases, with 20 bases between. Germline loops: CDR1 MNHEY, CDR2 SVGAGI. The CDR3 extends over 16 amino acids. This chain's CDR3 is CASSYEGRGRLSGYTF. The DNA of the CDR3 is TGTGCCAGCAGTTACGAGGGCAGGGGTAGGCTATCTGGCTACACCTTC.

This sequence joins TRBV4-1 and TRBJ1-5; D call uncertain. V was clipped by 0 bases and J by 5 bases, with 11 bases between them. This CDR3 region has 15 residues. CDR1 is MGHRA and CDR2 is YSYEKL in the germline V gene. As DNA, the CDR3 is TGCGCCAGCAGCCAAGATAAACAGAGGGATCAGCCCCAGCATTTT. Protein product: CASSQDKQRDQPQHF.

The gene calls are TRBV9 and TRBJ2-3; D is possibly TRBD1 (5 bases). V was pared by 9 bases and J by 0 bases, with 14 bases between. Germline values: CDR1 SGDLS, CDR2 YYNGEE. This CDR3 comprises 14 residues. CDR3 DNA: TGTGCCACCGCCAGGGAAGGAAGCACAGATACGCAGTATTTT. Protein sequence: CATAREGSTDTQYF.

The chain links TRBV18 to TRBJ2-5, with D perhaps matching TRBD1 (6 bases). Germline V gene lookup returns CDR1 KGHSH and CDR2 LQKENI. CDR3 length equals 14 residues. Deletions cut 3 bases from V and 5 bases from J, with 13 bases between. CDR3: CASSPGGGGETQYF. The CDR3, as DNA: TGTGCCAGCTCACCTGGAGGTGGGGGCGAGACCCAGTACTTC.

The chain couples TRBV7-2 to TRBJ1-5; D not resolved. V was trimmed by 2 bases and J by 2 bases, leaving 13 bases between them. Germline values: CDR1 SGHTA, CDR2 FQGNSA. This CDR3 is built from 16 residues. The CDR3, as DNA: TGTGCCAGCAGCTTAACCCATAACAGTGGCAATCAGCCCCAGCATTTT. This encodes CASSLTHNSGNQPQHF.

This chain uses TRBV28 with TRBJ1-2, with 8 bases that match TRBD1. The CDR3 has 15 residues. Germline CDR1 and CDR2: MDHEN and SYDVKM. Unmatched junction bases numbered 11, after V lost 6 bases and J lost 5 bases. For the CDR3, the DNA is TGTGCCAGCAGACCCTCCGGACAGGGTTTATATGGCTACACCTTC. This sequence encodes CASRPSGQGLYGYTF.

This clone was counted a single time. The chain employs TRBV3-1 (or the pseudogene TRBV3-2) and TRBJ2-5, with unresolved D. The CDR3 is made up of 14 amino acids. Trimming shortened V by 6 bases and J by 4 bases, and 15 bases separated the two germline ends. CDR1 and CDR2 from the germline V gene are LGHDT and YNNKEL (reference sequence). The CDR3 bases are TGTGCCAGCAGTGCTCTAGAGTCCGGAGAGACCCAGTACTTC. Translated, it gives CASSALESGETQYF.

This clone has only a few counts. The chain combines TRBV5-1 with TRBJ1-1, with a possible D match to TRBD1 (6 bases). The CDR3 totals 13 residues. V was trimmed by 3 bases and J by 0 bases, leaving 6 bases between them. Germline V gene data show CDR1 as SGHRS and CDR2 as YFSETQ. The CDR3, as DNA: TGCGCCAGCAGCTGGACAGTGAACACTGAAGCTTTCTTT. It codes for CASSWTVNTEAFF.

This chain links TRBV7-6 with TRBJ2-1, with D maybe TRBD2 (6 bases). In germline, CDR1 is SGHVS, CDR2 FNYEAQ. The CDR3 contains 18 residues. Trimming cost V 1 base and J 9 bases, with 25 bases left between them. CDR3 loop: CASSLGEVASDLKSEQFF. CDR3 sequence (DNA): TGTGCCAGCAGCTTAGGTGAAGTTGCTAGCGATTTAAAGTCTGAGCAGTTCTTC.

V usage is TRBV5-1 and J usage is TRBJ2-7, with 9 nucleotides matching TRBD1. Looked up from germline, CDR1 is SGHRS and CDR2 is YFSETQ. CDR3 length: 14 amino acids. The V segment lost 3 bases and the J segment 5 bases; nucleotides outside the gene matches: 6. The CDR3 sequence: CASSYWTGANEQYF. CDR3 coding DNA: TGCGCCAGCAGCTACTGGACAGGGGCCAACGAGCAGTACTTC.

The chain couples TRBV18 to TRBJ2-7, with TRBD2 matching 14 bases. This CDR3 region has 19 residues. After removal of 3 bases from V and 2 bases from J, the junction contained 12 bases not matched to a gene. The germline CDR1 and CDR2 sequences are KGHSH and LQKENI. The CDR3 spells CASSPRGTSGSSRTYEQYF. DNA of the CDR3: TGTGCCAGCTCACCCCGCGGGACTAGCGGGAGTAGTCGAACCTACGAGCAGTACTTC.

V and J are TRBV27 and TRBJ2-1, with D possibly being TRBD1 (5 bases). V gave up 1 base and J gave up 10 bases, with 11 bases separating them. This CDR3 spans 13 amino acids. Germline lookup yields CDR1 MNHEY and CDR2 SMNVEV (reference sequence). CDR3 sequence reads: CASSLWVGAEQFF. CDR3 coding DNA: TGTGCCAGCAGTTTATGGGTAGGGGCGGAGCAGTTCTTC.

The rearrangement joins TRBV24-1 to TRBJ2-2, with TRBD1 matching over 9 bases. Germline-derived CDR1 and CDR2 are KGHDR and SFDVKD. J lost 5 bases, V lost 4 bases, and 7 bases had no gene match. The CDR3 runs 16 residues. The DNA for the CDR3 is TGTGCCACCAGTGAGCCACGGGACAGGGTAACCGGGGAGCTGTTTTTT. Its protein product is CATSEPRDRVTGELFF.

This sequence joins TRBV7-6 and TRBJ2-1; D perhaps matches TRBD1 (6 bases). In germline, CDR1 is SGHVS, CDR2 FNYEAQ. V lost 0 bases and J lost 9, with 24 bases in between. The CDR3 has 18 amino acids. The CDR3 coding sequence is TGTGCCAGCAGCTTAGCGGGGGCCGGACTCGGTTATTTGGGTGAGCAGTTCTTC. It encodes CASSLAGAGLGYLGEQFF.

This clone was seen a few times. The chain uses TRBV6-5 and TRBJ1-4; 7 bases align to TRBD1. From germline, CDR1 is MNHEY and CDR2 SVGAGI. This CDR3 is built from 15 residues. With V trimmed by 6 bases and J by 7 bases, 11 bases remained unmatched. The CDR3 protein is CASRRIGGAGEKLFF. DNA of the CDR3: TGTGCCAGCAGGCGCATAGGGGGCGCTGGTGAAAAACTGTTTTTT.

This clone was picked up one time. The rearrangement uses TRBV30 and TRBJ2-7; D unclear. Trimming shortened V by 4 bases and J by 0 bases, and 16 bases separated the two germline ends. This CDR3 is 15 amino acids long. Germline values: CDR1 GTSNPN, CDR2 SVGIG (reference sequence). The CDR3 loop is CAWNNGGPSSYEQYF. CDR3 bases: TGTGCCTGGAACAATGGCGGCCCAAGCTCCTACGAGCAGTACTTC. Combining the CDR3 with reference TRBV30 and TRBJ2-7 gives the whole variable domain SQTIHQWPATLVQPVGSPLSLECTVEGTSNPNLYWYRQAAGRGLQLLFYSVGIGQISSEVPQNLSASRPQDRQFILSSKKLLLSDSGFYLCAWNNGGPSSYEQYFGPGTRLTVT.